Sequencing of this T cell receptor (beta chain) was carried out in a study of Graves' ophthalmopathy and Graves' hyperthyroidism. Using RNA transcripts, the TCR beta CDR3 regions were amplified. RT-PCR was first run with HTBI primers, then multiplex PCR in a second round. TCRdb reprocessed the multiplex PCR reads with MiXCR, giving one entry per CDR3 protein. The repertoire has roughly 1.1 million distinct CDR3 sequences, around a third of them found once; the top ten carry more than 9.5%. The CDR3 is made up of 15 amino acids. V was shortened by 5 bases and J by 5 bases, with 18 bases between the two germline ends. Many counts were recorded for this clonotype. The study excluded patients with other autoimmune diseases, uncontrolled infections, pregnancy or lactation.

The gene calls are TRBV12-3 or TRBV12-4 and TRBJ1-2; no clear D gene. Sequences were obtained from peripheral blood or thyroid tissue (not recorded which). This TCR was sampled from an adult man with Graves' hyperthyroidism. The CDR3 protein is CASSPPGSISYGYTF. The CDR3 DNA follows: TGTGCCAGCAGTCCACCCGGGTCGATTAGTTATGGCTACACCTTC.